The present entry profiles one T cell receptor (beta chain) with its context. Trimming took 0 bases from V and 12 from J, leaving 10 bases between them. The CDR3 consists of 12 residues. Germline CDR1 SGDLS, CDR2 YYNGEE. The sample is drawn from a study of cytomegalovirus exposure and HLA in healthy donors. PCR involved 60 Vbeta and 13 Jbeta primers. TCRdb keeps only in-frame clones here, not all; method: immunoSEQ multiplex PCR. Of around 50,000 clones listed, approximately 65% were seen once; the top ten hold 5% to 7.5%. The sequencing input was PBMCs. This clonotype was obtained from a man under 40 in good health and CMV-seronegative. V usage is TRBV9 and J usage is TRBJ2-1; tentatively, D is TRBD1 (5 bases). CDR3 DNA: TGTGCCAGCAGCGTAGGGCCAGGGTGGCAGTTCTTC. Encoded protein: CASSVGPGWQFF. Filled out from reference TRBV9 and TRBJ2-1, the complete variable domain reads DSGVTQTPKHLITATGQRVTLRCSPRSGDLSVYWYQQSLDQGLQFLIQYYNGEERAKGNILERFSAQQFPDLHSELNLSSLELGDSALYFCASSVGPGWQFFGPGTRLTVL.